This T cell receptor (beta chain) emerged from a study of blood T cell repertoires in COVID-19. Study background: Italy, Spain and the United States were the sources of the convalescent and acute COVID-19 samples. Sample material is recorded as cDNA or gDNA derived from T cells, B-cell-depleted T cells, or PBMCs.

Germline assignment: CDR1 SGHRS and CDR2 YFSETQ. The CDR3 consists of 17 residues. Trimming pared 0 bases from V and 0 bases from J, leaving 13 bases between. Seattle cases were enrolled at active infection and followed longitudinally. Original handling: Reference gene primer amplification yielded estimated nucleated cell counts. Generated by immunoSEQ multiplex PCR, the TCRdb table keeps only in-frame clones and is missing some. The V and J calls and clone size come from that table; D and trimming were worked out from the DNA. The data contain tens of thousands of clones, approximately 80% of them singletons.

The V and J genes are TRBV5-1 and TRBJ2-1, with D possibly TRBD1 on 5 matching bases. Sequencing input: peripheral blood. The clonotype originates from a man between 60 and 70 years old with COVID-19, enrolled during active disease. As DNA, the CDR3 is TGCGCCAGCAGCTTGGGGGGCTTCCAACGCTCCTACAATGAGCAGTTCTTC. As protein: CASSLGGFQRSYNEQFF.